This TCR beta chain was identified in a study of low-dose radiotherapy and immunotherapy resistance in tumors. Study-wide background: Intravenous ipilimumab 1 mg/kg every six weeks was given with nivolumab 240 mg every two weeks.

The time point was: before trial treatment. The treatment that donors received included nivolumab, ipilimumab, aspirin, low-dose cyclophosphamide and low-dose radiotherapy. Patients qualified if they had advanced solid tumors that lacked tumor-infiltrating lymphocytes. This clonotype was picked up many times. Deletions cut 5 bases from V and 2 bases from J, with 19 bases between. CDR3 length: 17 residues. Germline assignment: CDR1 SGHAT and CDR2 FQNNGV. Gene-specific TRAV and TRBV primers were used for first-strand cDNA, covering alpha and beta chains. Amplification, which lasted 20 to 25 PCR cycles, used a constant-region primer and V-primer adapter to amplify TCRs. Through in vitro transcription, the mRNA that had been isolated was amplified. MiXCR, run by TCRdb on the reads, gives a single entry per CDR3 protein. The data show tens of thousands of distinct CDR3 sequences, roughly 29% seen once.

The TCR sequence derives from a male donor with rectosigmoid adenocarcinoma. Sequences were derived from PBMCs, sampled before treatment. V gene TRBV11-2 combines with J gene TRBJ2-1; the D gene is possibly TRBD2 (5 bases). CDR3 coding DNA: TGTGCCAGCAGCCTCACCCCAGCGGCCTATGCCTACAATGAGCAGTTCTTC. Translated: CASSLTPAAYAYNEQFF.